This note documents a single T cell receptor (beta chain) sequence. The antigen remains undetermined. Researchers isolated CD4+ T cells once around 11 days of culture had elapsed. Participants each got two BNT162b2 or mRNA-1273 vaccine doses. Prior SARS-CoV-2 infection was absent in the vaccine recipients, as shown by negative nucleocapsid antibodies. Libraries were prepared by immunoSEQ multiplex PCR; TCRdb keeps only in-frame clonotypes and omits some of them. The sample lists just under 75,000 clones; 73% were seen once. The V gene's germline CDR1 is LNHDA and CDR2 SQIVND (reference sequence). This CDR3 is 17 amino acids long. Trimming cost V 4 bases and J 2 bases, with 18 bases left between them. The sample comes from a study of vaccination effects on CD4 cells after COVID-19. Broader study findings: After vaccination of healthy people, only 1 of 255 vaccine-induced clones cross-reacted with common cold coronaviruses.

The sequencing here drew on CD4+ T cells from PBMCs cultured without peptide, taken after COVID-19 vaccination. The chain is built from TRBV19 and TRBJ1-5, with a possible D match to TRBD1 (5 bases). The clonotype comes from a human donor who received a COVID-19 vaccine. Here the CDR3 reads CASSRRPNRLGNQPQHF. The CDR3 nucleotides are TGTGCCAGTAGTAGGCGCCCCAACAGGTTGGGCAATCAGCCCCAGCATTTT. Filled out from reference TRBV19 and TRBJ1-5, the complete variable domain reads DGGITQSPKYLFRKEGQNVTLSCEQNLNHDAMYWYRQDPGQGLRLIYYSQIVNDFQKGDIAEGYSVSREKKESFPLTVTSAQKNPTAFYLCASSRRPNRLGNQPQHFGDGTRLSIL.